Listed below are T cell receptor beta chains from one sample, sequenced in a study of T cells in lung cancer brain metastases. Assay: immunoSEQ multiplex PCR; the TCRdb copy retains only in-frame clones and omits some. The data contain about 2,100 clones, 85% to 95% of them singletons. The sequenced sample was tumor tissue from the primary lung tumor. These receptors were obtained from a woman in her thirties with non-small cell lung cancer. The CDR3 runs from the conserved cysteine through the conserved F or W. The order of the fields is J gene, V gene, clone size, D gene, CDR3 DNA, CDR3 protein. D genes are given only for firm matches. The listing skips clone size in some rows; elsewhere it reads once, few, many or a size class.

TRBJ2-7 | TRBV27 | - | - | TGTGCCAGCACACCTAACGGAGGTGGGCTCACCTACGAGCAGTACTTC | CASTPNGGGLTYEQYF
TRBJ2-7 | TRBV6-1 | once | - | TGTGCCAGCAGTGAACCCAGTGGATCCTACGAGCAGTACTTC | CASSEPSGSYEQYF
TRBJ2-7 | TRBV28 | - | TRBD2 | TGTGCCAGCAGTTTATTGGGGACTAGCGGCTACGAGCAGTACTTC | CASSLLGTSGYEQYF
TRBJ2-3 | TRBV18 | once | TRBD2 | TGTGCCAGCTCCCGGACTAGCGGGCCCACAGATACGCAGTATTTT | CASSRTSGPTDTQYF
TRBJ2-3 | TRBV4-2 | - | - | TGTGCCAGCAGCCAAGATCGGACAGGCACAGATACGCAGTATTTT | CASSQDRTGTDTQYF
TRBJ1-5 | TRBV5-1 | - | TRBD1 | TGCGCCAGCAGCTCGGGGACAGGGGGAGCGAGTCAGCCCCAGCATTTT | CASSSGTGGASQPQHF
TRBJ1-2 | TRBV9 | - | - | TGTGCCAGCAGCGTAAGAGGATCATATGGCTACACCTTC | CASSVRGSYGYTF
TRBJ2-5 | TRBV29-1 | - | - | TGCAGCGGGAAAATAGGGGGGGTCCAAGAGACCCAATACTTC | CSGKIGGVQETQYF
TRBJ2-3 | TRBV19 | - | TRBD2 | TGTGCCAGTAGGACGGGACTAGCGGGGATTAATACGCAGTATTTT | CASRTGLAGINTQYF
TRBJ2-2 | TRBV7-9 | - | - | TGTGCCAGCAGAGGAGGGGGCACCGGGGAGCTGTTTTTT | CASRGGGTGELFF
TRBJ2-2 | TRBV18 | - | TRBD1 | TGTGCCAGCTCACGACAGGGGGCCCTAACCGGGGAGCTGTTTTTT | CASSRQGALTGELFF
TRBJ2-3 | TRBV15 | - | TRBD1 | TGTGCCACCAGCAGGGCGACAGGGATCACAGATACGCAGTATTTT | CATSRATGITDTQYF
TRBJ2-1 | TRBV27 | - | TRBD2 | TGTGCCAGCAGTCGTGTCCTAGCGGGAGTCCACAATGAGCAGTTCTTC | CASSRVLAGVHNEQFF
TRBJ1-2 | TRBV19 | - | - | TGTGCCAGTAGTATCCTAGCTGGCCAGAACTATGGCTACACCTTC | CASSILAGQNYGYTF
TRBJ2-7 | TRBV6-6 | - | TRBD1 | TGTGCCAGCAGCCTAAGACAGGGCTACGAGCAGTACTTC | CASSLRQGYEQYF
TRBJ2-1 | TRBV7-2 | - | - | TGTGCCAGCAACTTCCCCGGATACAATGAGCAGTTCTTC | CASNFPGYNEQFF
TRBJ2-7 | TRBV4-1 | - | TRBD1 | TGCGCCAGCAGCCTAACGGACAGGGAGTTAGCCTACGAGCAGTACTTC | CASSLTDRELAYEQYF
TRBJ2-2 | TRBV7-9 | - | - | TGTGCCAGCAGCTTTGTCACAGGGCCCACCGGGGAGCTGTTTTTT | CASSFVTGPTGELFF
TRBJ1-2 | TRBV28 | - | - | TGTGCCAGCAGTTTAAGAGGATTCGGCTATGGCTACACCTTC | CASSLRGFGYGYTF
TRBJ2-6 | TRBV7-7 | few | - | TGTGCCAGCAGCATTTGTACGCCACAAAGTCGGGCCAACGTCCTGACTTTC | CASSICTPQSRANVLTF
TRBJ2-7 | TRBV7-8 | - | - | TGTGCCAGCAGCTTGCCCGGGACTCTCGCTGCCTTCGGGCAGTACTTC | CASSLPGTLAAFGQYF
TRBJ2-6 | TRBV5-1 | - | - | TGCGCCAGCAGACTCGATGGGAGTTTGAGCACTGGGGCCAACGTCCTGACTTTC | CASRLDGSLSTGANVLTF
TRBJ1-1 | TRBV5-6 | - | TRBD1 | TGTGCCAGCAGCTTGATGGGACAGCTGAACACTGAAGCTTTCTTT | CASSLMGQLNTEAFF
TRBJ2-1 | TRBV4-3 | - | - | TGCGCCAGCAGCCAAGATCCGACGCGGAACAATGAGCAGTTCTTC | CASSQDPTRNNEQFF
TRBJ2-2 | TRBV5-1 | - | - | TGCGCCAGCGCTGAAACACGGGGCACCGGGGAGCTGTTTTTT | CASAETRGTGELFF
TRBJ2-6 | TRBV6-5 | - | - | TGTGCCAGCAGTAAAGGGGGGTTTGGGGCCAACGTCCTGACTTTC | CASSKGGFGANVLTF
TRBJ2-1 | TRBV18 | - | - | TGTGCCAGCTCACCCCGGGACTCAGACAATGAGCAGTTCTTC | CASSPRDSDNEQFF
TRBJ2-3 | TRBV2 | - | - | TGTGCCAGCAGTGTCCAGGCGCAGTATTTT | CASSVQAQYF
TRBJ2-1 | TRBV6-1 | few | TRBD2 | TGTGCCAGCAGTGAAATCGGGGGAGGGCCCTATGAGCAGTTCTTC | CASSEIGGGPYEQFF
TRBJ1-5 | TRBV5-8 | - | - | TGTGCCAGCAGCGTGGACAGTCGCCAGCCCCAGCATTTT | CASSVDSRQPQHF
TRBJ2-2 | TRBV4-2 | - | - | TGTGCCAGCAGCCGGCAGAACACCGGGGAGCTGTTTTTT | CASSRQNTGELFF
TRBJ2-3 | TRBV7-6 | - | TRBD2 | TGTGCCAGCAGCTTAGGTGCGGCGGGAGCCGGGTCAGATACGCAGTATTTT | CASSLGAAGAGSDTQYF
TRBJ1-2 | TRBV9 | - | - | TGTGCCAGCAGCGTGCAGGGGAACTATGGCTACACCTTC | CASSVQGNYGYTF
TRBJ2-3 | TRBV9 | - | TRBD1 | TGTGCCAGCAGCGTGTACAGGGGGCGCGAGGATACGCAGTATTTT | CASSVYRGREDTQYF
TRBJ2-3 | TRBV4-3 | - | TRBD2 | TGCGCCAGCAGCCAACACAACGGGAGGTCTTCAGATACGCAGTATTTT | CASSQHNGRSSDTQYF
TRBJ2-5 | TRBV29-1 | few | TRBD1 | TGCAGCGTCCGACTCGGACAGGGGGGAGAGACCCAGTACTTC | CSVRLGQGGETQYF
TRBJ2-1 | TRBV27 | - | - | TGTGCCACCCTTCGTGGCGGGGCCAGCTCCTACAATGAGCAGTTCTTC | CATLRGGASSYNEQFF
TRBJ2-7 | TRBV7-9 | - | TRBD1 | TGTGCCAGCAGCTCTGACGGGACAGGGGTTGAAGAGCAGTACTTC | CASSSDGTGVEEQYF
TRBJ2-2 | TRBV9 | - | TRBD2 | TGTGCCAGCAGCGTAGCTTGGAGCGGGAGATACACCGGGGAGCTGTTTTTT | CASSVAWSGRYTGELFF
TRBJ1-5 | TRBV27 | - | - | TGTGCCAGCAGTTTATCGAGGAGTTTCAATCAGCCCCAGCATTTT | CASSLSRSFNQPQHF
TRBJ2-5 | TRBV12-5 | - | - | TGTGCTAGTGCCCCGGTGGGCCTGGGCGAGACCCAGTACTTC | CASAPVGLGETQYF
TRBJ2-7 | TRBV5-6 | - | - | TGTGCCAGCAGGTATACACAGGCCGGGGACGAGCAGTACTTC | CASRYTQAGDEQYF
TRBJ2-1 | TRBV6-5 | - | - | TGTGCCAGCCGACCATCTGGGTCCTACAATGAGCAGTTCTTC | CASRPSGSYNEQFF
TRBJ1-2 | TRBV7-2 | - | - | TGTGCCAGCAGCCGTTCAGGGGTGAGCGGCTACACCTTC | CASSRSGVSGYTF
TRBJ2-1 | TRBV7-2 | - | TRBD2 | TGTGCCAGCAGCTTAGGTGGAGCGGGAGACAATGAGCAGTTCTTC | CASSLGGAGDNEQFF
TRBJ2-5 | TRBV4-1 | - | TRBD2 | TGCGCCAGCAGCCACGCCTTGGGACTAGCCGCGAGAGAGACCCAGTACTTC | CASSHALGLAARETQYF
TRBJ2-7 | TRBV7-9 | - | TRBD1 | TGTGCCAGCAGCTTAACTGGGGGACAGGGGACCTACGAGCAGTACTTC | CASSLTGGQGTYEQYF
TRBJ2-2 | TRBV4-1 | - | TRBD2 | TGCGCCAGCCGGAGCGGGAGAGAGACCGGGGAGCTGTTTTTT | CASRSGRETGELFF
TRBJ2-5 | TRBV18 | - | - | TGTGCCAGCTCACCACGTCGACAAGCCATAGAGACCCAGTACTTC | CASSPRRQAIETQYF
TRBJ1-2 | TRBV5-6 | - | TRBD1 | TGTGCCAGCAGCTTCCCGGGACAGGACTATGGCTACACCTTC | CASSFPGQDYGYTF
TRBJ2-3 | TRBV7-3 | once | TRBD2 | TGTGCCAGCAGCCCAGACTTAGCGGGGGCAGATATGCAGTATTTT | CASSPDLAGADMQYF
TRBJ1-2 | TRBV9 | - | - | TGTGCCAGCAGGGGCGATTCATTTAACTATGGCTACACCTTC | CASRGDSFNYGYTF
TRBJ2-3 | TRBV2 | - | TRBD2 | TGTGCCAGCCAGGGACTAGCGGGGAGCGTCGCAGATATGCAGTATTTT | CASQGLAGSVADMQYF
TRBJ1-4 | TRBV5-1 | - | - | TGCGCCAGCAGCTTGACCAGGGTTGATGAAAAACTGTTTTTT | CASSLTRVDEKLFF
TRBJ2-6 | TRBV9 | - | - | TGTGCCAGCAGCTCCAGGACGGACCATGCTGGGGCCAACGTCCTGACTTTC | CASSSRTDHAGANVLTF